This T cell receptor beta chain was obtained from a study of cytomegalovirus exposure and HLA in healthy donors. This CDR3 has 11 amino acids. Trimming removed 1 base at V and 9 bases at J, with 7 bases between. Germline V gene lookup returns CDR1 GTSNPN and CDR2 SVGIG (reference sequence). Assay used: immunoSEQ multiplex PCR; TCRdb lists only in-frame clones, some missing. The sample consists of about 280,000 clones, approximately 88% of them appearing once. The sequenced sample was PBMCs. The TCR originated in a woman in her late teens or twenties in good health and CMV-seronegative. This sequence joins TRBV30 and TRBJ2-1; no firm D call. For the CDR3, the DNA is TGTGCCTGGAGTGGGCTTACTGAGCAGTTCTTC. It encodes CAWSGLTEQFF.